A single sample is the source of the 26 T cell receptor beta chains below, sequenced in a study of stem cell transplantation in POMP-related autoinflammatory disease. Study conclusions and caveats: A trend toward lower repertoire diversity and greater clonality appeared in every analyzed T-cell subset of PRAID patients. Fewer unique TRB V-J gene pairings were identified in patients with PRAID.

These receptors are not linked to any known antigen. This table comes from immunoSEQ multiplex PCR, and its TCRdb copy is limited to in-frame clones, with some not included. The sample has roughly 10,000 clones; more than 75% are singletons. This specimen consisted of CD8+ T cells from PBMCs, obtained before stem cell transplantation. These receptors were taken from a human donor with POMP-related autoinflammation and immune dysregulation (PRAID).

This rearrangement joins TRBV11-2 to TRBJ2-7, with TRBD1 identical over 9 bases. CDR1 and CDR2 (germline): SGHAT, FQNNGV. The J segment lost 6 bases and the V segment lost 3 bases, leaving 9 bases of the junction unmatched. CDR3 length equals 15 residues. CDR3 in amino acids: CASSLDRGIYVEQYF. The CDR3, as DNA: TGTGCCAGCAGCTTGGACAGGGGAATCTACGTCGAGCAGTACTTC.

The chain combines TRBV2 with TRBJ2-7, with D unclear. The V end lost 1 base, the J end lost 4 bases, and 17 bases lay between the germline ends. The CDR3 contains 16 residues. Germline V lookup: CDR1 SNHLY, CDR2 FYNNEI. CDR3 nucleotides: TGTGCCAGCAGTGAAGTGGCGGACGGCAATGGGTACGAGCAGTACTTC. Amino acids: CASSEVADGNGYEQYF.

Only one count was recorded for this clone. V gene TRBV7-8 combines with J gene TRBJ1-1, with 7 bases lining up with TRBD1. The CDR3 has 16 amino acids. Germline V gene lookup returns CDR1 SGHVS and CDR2 FQNEAQ. The ends lost 1 base at V and 3 bases at J; junction bases unmatched: 8. The CDR3 region has the DNA TGTGCCAGCAGCTTAGTTGGTGACAGGGTGTACACTGAAGCTTTCTTT. Encoded protein: CASSLVGDRVYTEAFF.

This clone showed up just a few times. V is TRBV5-1 and J is TRBJ2-7; 7 nucleotides agree with TRBD1. The germline V gene encodes CDR1 SGHRS and CDR2 YFSETQ. The CDR3 spans 15 residues. The J segment lost 2 bases and the V segment lost 0 bases, leaving 5 bases of the junction unmatched. The CDR3 bases are TGCGCCAGCAGCTTGGACAGGGGCTCGGCCTACGAGCAGTACTTC. It is translated as CASSLDRGSAYEQYF. The variable domain in full, completed from reference TRBV5-1 and TRBJ2-7, reads KAGVTQTPRYLIKTRGQQVTLSCSPISGHRSVSWYQQTPGQGLQFLFEYFSETQRNKGNFPGRFSGRQFSNSRSEMNVSTLELGDSALYLCASSLDRGSAYEQYFGPGTRLTVT.

The rearrangement links TRBV5-8 to TRBJ1-2, with D maybe TRBD1 (5 bases). The CDR3 totals 13 residues. Germline-derived CDR1 and CDR2 are SGHTS and YDEGEE. Trimming removed 4 bases from V and 4 bases from J, with 11 bases in between. In DNA, the CDR3 is TGTGCCAGCAGCGGGGACGGGATCTATGGCTACACCTTC. It encodes CASSGDGIYGYTF.

The chain employs TRBV6-1 and TRBJ2-7, with 8 bases lining up with TRBD1. The CDR3 loop spans 13 amino acids. The junction had 7 bases not matched to a gene; V was cut back by 9 bases and J by 3 bases. The germline gives CDR1 MNHNS, CDR2 SASEGT. CDR3 sequence: CASRDRTNYEQYF. DNA for the CDR3: TGTGCCAGTAGGGACAGGACCAACTACGAGCAGTACTTC.

The CDR3 bases are TGTGCCAGCAGCCTGGACAGCAACTACGAGCAGTACTTC. Translating gives CASSLDSNYEQYF. V is TRBV7-6 and J is TRBJ2-7; D is possibly TRBD1 (6 bases). Looked up from germline, CDR1 is SGHVS and CDR2 is FNYEAQ. The germline V and J ends were trimmed by 5 bases and 3 bases, with 11 bases remaining between them. The CDR3 is 13 residues long.

This rearrangement joins TRBV19 to TRBJ1-2, with 8 bases that match TRBD1. V shed 3 bases, J shed 4 bases, and the junction held 10 bases outside the gene matches. CDR1 is LNHDA, CDR2 SQIVND, per germline (reference sequence). The CDR3 is made up of 16 amino acids. CDR3 coding DNA: TGTGCCAGTAGTATCTCCGGGGCAGGGGGCCTCTATGGCTACACCTTC. Amino acids: CASSISGAGGLYGYTF.

Worth noting for this clone: At one boundary the junction diverges from the germline segment, which might be a read error. The chain has TRBV4-1 and TRBJ2-6; tentatively, D is TRBD1 (7 bases). Looked up from germline, CDR1 is MGHRA and CDR2 is YSYEKL. The CDR3 runs to 21 residues. This CDR3 is CASSEERVGGTVLSGANVLTF. CDR3 nucleotides: TGCGCCAGCAGCGAAGAACGAGTAGGCGGGACAGTTCTCTCTGGGGCCAACGTCCTGACTTTC.

V gene TRBV4-2 combines with J gene TRBJ1-4, with D possibly matching TRBD1 (6 bases). This CDR3 comprises 16 residues. CDR1 and CDR2 from the germline V gene are LGHNA and YNFKEQ. The V end was cut by 1 base, the J end by 4 bases, with 13 bases between. This chain's CDR3 is CASSQGGRGGNEKLFF. In nucleotides, the CDR3 is TGTGCCAGCAGCCAAGGGGGGCGGGGAGGTAATGAAAAACTGTTTTTT.

The V gene is TRBV6-5, the J gene TRBJ1-1; D is possibly TRBD1 (5 bases). The V end was cut by 0 bases, the J end by 8 bases, with 19 bases between. This CDR3 is built from 16 residues. The germline gives CDR1 MNHEY, CDR2 SVGAGI. The CDR3 is CASSYSPGGGAGEAFF. The CDR3 nucleotides read TGTGCCAGCAGTTACTCGCCCGGGGGGGGAGCCGGGGAAGCTTTCTTT.

This chain uses TRBV5-6 with TRBJ2-1; TRBD1 aligns across 8 bases. The length of the CDR3 is 13 residues. Per the germline V gene, CDR1 is SGHDT and CDR2 is YYEEEE. V gave up 0 bases and J gave up 11 bases; unmatched junction bases: 4. This chain's CDR3 is CASSLAGTGQQFF. The DNA of the CDR3 is TGTGCCAGCAGCTTGGCAGGGACAGGCCAGCAGTTCTTC.

This CDR3 reads CASSDWGSGNEQFF. The DNA of the CDR3 is TGTGCCAGCAGTGATTGGGGCTCGGGCAATGAGCAGTTCTTC. The J gene is TRBJ2-1, the V gene TRBV27; tentatively, D is TRBD1 (5 bases). The CDR3 is 14 amino acids. Deletions cut 5 bases from V and 6 bases from J, with 14 bases between. Germline CDR1 is MNHEY and CDR2 is SMNVEV (reference sequence).

This rearrangement joins TRBV4-1 to TRBJ2-1, with 8 positions matching TRBD2. The germline V gene has CDR1 MGHRA and CDR2 YSYEKL. The CDR3 is 18 amino acids. The trim removed 1 base at V and 6 bases at J, leaving 14 bases unmatched. Here the CDR3 reads CASSQGTLGLARGNEQFF. DNA for the CDR3: TGCGCCAGCAGCCAAGGAACCCTCGGACTAGCAAGGGGCAATGAGCAGTTCTTC.

The chain uses TRBV2 and TRBJ2-7; D not certain. Germline CDR1 and CDR2: SNHLY and FYNNEI. The ends were cut back, 1 base at V and 3 bases at J, with 4 bases in the middle. The CDR3 spans 12 residues. CDR3 protein: CASSEGGYEQYF. The DNA of the CDR3 is TGTGCCAGCAGTGAAGGCGGCTACGAGCAGTACTTC.

The chain recombines TRBV10-2 with TRBJ2-3; no clear D. Deletions cut 4 bases from V and 0 bases from J, with 17 bases between. The CDR3 loop spans 17 amino acids. Germline V gene lookup returns CDR1 WSHSY and CDR2 SAAADI. CDR3 coding DNA: TGCGCCAGCAGTGGTCCCCTCCTAGTAGGAAGCACAGATACGCAGTATTTT. The encoded protein is CASSGPLLVGSTDTQYF.

The chain uses TRBV15 and TRBJ1-3; possibly TRBD1 for D (6 bases). The CDR3 covers 16 residues. Germline CDR1 reads LNHNV; CDR2 reads YYDKDF (reference sequence). V was shortened by 9 bases and J by 3 bases, with 21 bases between the two germline ends. Here the CDR3 reads CATEDRPPEVGNTIYF. The CDR3 DNA reads as TGTGCCACGGAAGACAGGCCTCCGGAGGTTGGAAACACCATATATTTT. Full variable domain (rest looked up from reference TRBV15 and TRBJ1-3): DAMVIQNPRYQVTQFGKPVTLSCSQTLNHNVMYWYQQKSSQAPKLLFHYYDKDFNNEADTPDNFQSRRPNTSFCFLDIRSPGLGDTAMYLCATEDRPPEVGNTIYFGEGSWLTVV.

Concerning this clone itself: One end of the junction fails to match germline, which may point to a read error. The genes are TRBV7-6 and TRBJ1-3, with 8 bases that match TRBD1. Germline V lookup: CDR1 SGHVS, CDR2 FNYEAQ. The length of the CDR3 is 15 residues. The CDR3 loop is CASSHHGQGGDTIYF. The CDR3 DNA follows: TGTGCCAGCAGCCATCACGGACAGGGTGGAGACACCATATATTTT.

CDR3 sequence: CASKTSGNQETQYF. As DNA, the CDR3 is TGTGCCAGCAAGACTAGCGGGAACCAAGAGACCCAGTACTTC. The chain couples TRBV27 to TRBJ2-5; 11 bases are shared with TRBD2. CDR3 length: 14 residues. CDR1 MNHEY and CDR2 SMNVEV come from the germline V gene (reference sequence). Unmatched junction bases numbered 1, after V lost 7 bases and J lost 0 bases.

This chain joins TRBV15 and TRBJ1-4, with 10 bases fitting TRBD1. Germline CDR1 and CDR2: LNHNV and YYDKDF (reference sequence). This CDR3 has 15 amino acids. With V trimmed by 5 bases and J by 6 bases, 6 bases remained unmatched. The CDR3 loop reads CATSLLGTGDEKLFF. DNA of the CDR3: TGTGCCACCAGCCTACTAGGGACAGGGGATGAAAAACTGTTTTTT.

V usage is TRBV28 and J usage is TRBJ2-1; TRBD1 might be the D (5 bases). This CDR3 contains 14 residues. V shed 2 bases and J shed 4 bases, with 9 bases lying between them. Germline CDR1 is MDHEN and CDR2 is SYDVKM. The CDR3 loop is CASSLGDSYNEQFF. CDR3 DNA: TGTGCCAGCAGTTTAGGAGACAGTTACAATGAGCAGTTCTTC.

The V and J genes are TRBV5-6 and TRBJ2-7; the D is unclear. This CDR3 is 13 amino acids long. Per the germline V gene, CDR1 is SGHDT and CDR2 is YYEEEE. V gave up 1 base and J gave up 2 bases, with 7 bases separating them. In nucleotides, the CDR3 is TGTGCCAGCAGCTTGAGGGCGGCCTACGAGCAGTACTTC. Residues: CASSLRAAYEQYF.

V is TRBV28 and J is TRBJ1-5; D gene ambiguous. This CDR3 has 15 residues. The germline V gene has CDR1 MDHEN and CDR2 SYDVKM. V was cut by 7 bases and J by 1 base, with 14 bases left in between. CDR3 in DNA: TGTGCCAGCATTTGTAGGGATAGAAGCAATCAGCCCCAGCATTTT. It yields the protein CASICRDRSNQPQHF.

The chain carries TRBV5-6 and TRBJ2-7, with D maybe TRBD1 (5 bases). The V and J ends lost 4 bases and 0 bases respectively, with 8 bases between them. CDR1 and CDR2 from the germline V gene are SGHDT and YYEEEE. The CDR3 runs 13 residues. CDR3 protein: CASSATVSYEQYF. The DNA for the CDR3 is TGTGCCAGCAGCGCGACAGTCTCCTACGAGCAGTACTTC.

The chain carries TRBV5-6 and TRBJ2-1; the match to TRBD2 covers 13 bases. From germline, CDR1 is SGHDT and CDR2 YYEEEE. The CDR3 is 17 amino acids. With V trimmed by 2 bases and J by 4 bases, 6 bases remained unmatched. CDR3 loop: CASSLLAGGGVYNEQFF. The DNA of the CDR3 is TGTGCCAGCAGCTTACTAGCGGGAGGGGGCGTATACAATGAGCAGTTCTTC.

The V call is TRBV28, the J call TRBJ1-5; D is possibly TRBD1 (6 bases). The CDR3 is 15 amino acids. Germline CDR1 and CDR2: MDHEN and SYDVKM. Trimming pared 2 bases from V and 7 bases from J, leaving 15 bases between. CDR3 coding DNA: TGTGCCAGCAGTTTAGTTGGGGGCGCATGGCAGCCCCAGCATTTT. Amino acids: CASSLVGGAWQPQHF.